This TCR beta chain appears in the sequencing data of a study of blood T cells in healthy people across ages. Study at large: Template switching recovered approximately one barcoded beta molecule for every two T cells.

Individuals who donated were healthy Caucasians from Russia aged roughly 6 to 95. Combining a sample-barcoded 5' primer with a J-beta primer mix, a second PCR ran for roughly 7 to 12 cycles. Individual samples furnished no less than 2.5 million CDR3-containing paired-end reads apiece. TCRdb re-derived calls from the 5' RACE reads in MiXCR, one entry per CDR3 protein. The table shows about 600,000 distinct CDR3 sequences, with under 55% occurring only once. The material sequenced was blood. The receptor comes from a man older than 75 in good health.

CDR3 residues: CAWSGGRIGYEQYF. Here the CDR3 DNA reads TGTGCCTGGAGTGGGGGTAGGATCGGCTACGAGCAGTACTTC. The chain has TRBV30 and TRBJ2-1; no definite D call. The J call may be incorrect, as the DNA end agrees better with TRBJ2-7. The CDR3 totals 14 residues. Per germline, CDR1 GTSNPN and CDR2 SVGIG (reference sequence).